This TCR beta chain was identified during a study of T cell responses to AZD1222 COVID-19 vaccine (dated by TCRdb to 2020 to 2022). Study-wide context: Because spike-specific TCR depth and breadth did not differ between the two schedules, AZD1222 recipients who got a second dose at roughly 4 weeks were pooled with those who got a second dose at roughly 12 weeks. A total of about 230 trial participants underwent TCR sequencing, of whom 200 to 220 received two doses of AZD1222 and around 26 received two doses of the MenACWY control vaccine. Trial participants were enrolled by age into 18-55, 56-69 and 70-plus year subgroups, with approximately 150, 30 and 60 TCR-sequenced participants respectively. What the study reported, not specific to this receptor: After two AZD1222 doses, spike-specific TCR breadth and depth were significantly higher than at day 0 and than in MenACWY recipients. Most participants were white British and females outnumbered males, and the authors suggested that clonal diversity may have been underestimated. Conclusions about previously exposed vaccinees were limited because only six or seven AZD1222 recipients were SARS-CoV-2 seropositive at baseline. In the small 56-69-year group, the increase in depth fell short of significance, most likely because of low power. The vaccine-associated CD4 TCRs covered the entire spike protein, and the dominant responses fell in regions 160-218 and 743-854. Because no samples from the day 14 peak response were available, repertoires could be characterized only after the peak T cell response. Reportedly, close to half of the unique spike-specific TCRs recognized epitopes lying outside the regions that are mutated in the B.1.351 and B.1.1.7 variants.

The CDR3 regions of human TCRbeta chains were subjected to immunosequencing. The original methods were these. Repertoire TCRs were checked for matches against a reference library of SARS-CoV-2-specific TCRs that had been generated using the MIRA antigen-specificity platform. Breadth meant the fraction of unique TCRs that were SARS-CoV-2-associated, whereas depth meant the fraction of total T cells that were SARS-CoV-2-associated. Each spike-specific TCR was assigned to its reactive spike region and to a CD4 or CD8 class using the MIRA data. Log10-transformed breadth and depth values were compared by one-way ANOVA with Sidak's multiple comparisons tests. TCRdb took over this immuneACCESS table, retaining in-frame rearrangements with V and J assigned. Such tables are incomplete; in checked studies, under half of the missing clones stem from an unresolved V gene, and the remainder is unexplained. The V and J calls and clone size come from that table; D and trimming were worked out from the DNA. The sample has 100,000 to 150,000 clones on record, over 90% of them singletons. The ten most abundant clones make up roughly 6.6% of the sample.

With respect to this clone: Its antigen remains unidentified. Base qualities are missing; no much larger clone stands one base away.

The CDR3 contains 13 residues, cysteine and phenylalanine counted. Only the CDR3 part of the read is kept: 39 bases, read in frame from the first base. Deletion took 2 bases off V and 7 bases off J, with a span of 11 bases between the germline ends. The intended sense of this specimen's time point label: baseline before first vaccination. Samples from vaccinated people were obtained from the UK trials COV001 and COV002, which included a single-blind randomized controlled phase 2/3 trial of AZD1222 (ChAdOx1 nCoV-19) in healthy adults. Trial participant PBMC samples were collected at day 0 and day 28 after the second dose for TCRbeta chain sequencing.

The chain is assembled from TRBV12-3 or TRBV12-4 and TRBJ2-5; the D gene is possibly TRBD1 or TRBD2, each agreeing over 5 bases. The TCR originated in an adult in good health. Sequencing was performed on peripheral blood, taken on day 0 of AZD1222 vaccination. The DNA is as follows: TGTGCCAGCAGTTTATCAACAGGAGGGACCCAGTACTTC. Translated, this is CASSLSTGGTQYF.